This T cell receptor (beta chain) came from a study of T cells in Graves' hyperthyroidism and ophthalmopathy (dated by TCRdb to the late 2010s). With regard to the full study: Peripheral blood samples were taken at initial diagnosis, before any treatment was given. To identify TCR V-J signatures that set the groups apart, the researchers used a discovery cohort of 90 to 100 patients, made up of about 44 with Graves' ophthalmopathy and 57 with stable Graves' hyperthyroidism. An independent validation cohort of 18 to 20 hyperthyroidism patients and about 15 patients who later progressed to ophthalmopathy tested prospective prediction of ophthalmopathy. For training and testing, the approximately 97 patients in the discovery cohort were randomly divided in a 7:3 ratio. In addition, the study compared T-cell repertoires in thyroid tissue and in blood from five to seven Graves' hyperthyroidism patients. Following sampling, methimazole starting at 30 mg daily was given to hyperthyroidism patients, and high-dose intravenous methylprednisolone was given to ophthalmopathy patients. TCR Vbeta CDR3 sequencing of approximately 140 peripheral blood samples (roughly 41 ophthalmopathy, under 80 hyperthyroidism and approximately 17 progressor patients) is reported in the paper. General study outcomes and caveats: Sample size was not statistically predetermined, and investigators were not blinded to group allocation. In validation, the model predicted progression to ophthalmopathy a median of around 6.5 months before onset, with approximately 70% sensitivity and more than 72% specificity. A model built on a 13 V-J signature distinguished ophthalmopathy from stable hyperthyroidism, reaching about 88% sensitivity and under 84% specificity in cross-validation and 80%/75% in testing. Blood samples also contained most of the expanded thyroid clonotypes (frequency above 0.001), which suggests that blood repertoires may reflect thyroid immune responses.

In its sample, this clonotype was seen many times. No cognate antigen has been identified for it. No base-level quality is on record; no much larger clone is a single base apart. Amplification of TCR beta CDR3 regions was carried out from RNA transcripts. The first round of RT-PCR for the TCR CDR3 was performed with the HTBI primer set and the Qiagen OneStep RT-PCR kit. Libraries were constructed in a second round of multiplex PCR, after which size selection and purification were performed. Sequencing of the libraries was done on an Illumina HiSeq2000 using paired-end 100 bp reads. As for how the authors treated the data: Raw data were processed with SOAPnuke, discarding reads with adapters, uncalled bases, mean Phred below 15, or no exact constant-primer or identifier match. High-quality paired reads were merged with COPE v1.2.5, and unique nucleotide sequences were defined as clonotypes. MiTCR v1.1 was used to align the clonotypes against IMGT TRBV, TRBD and TRBJ reference segments. The analysis included only V-J combinations with a frequency above 0.0001, which together covered around 99% of the repertoires. A TCS score was defined as the ratio of F50 (clonal expansion) to E x V (chaos), with BLOSUM62-based TCRdist applied between CDR3 peptides within each V-J. Welch's t-statistics and random forest reduced fewer than 550 V-J features to 13, which were used in a naive Bayes classifier (R e1071). TCRdb trimmed public reads at Q25 via fastp, called clones via MiXCR and kept in-frame beta chains. Under each unique CDR3 protein, matching rows form one entry showing the most common genes and DNA. The V and J calls come from TCRdb's annotation, not from the publication. The sample table records 380,000 or so distinct CDR3 sequences; under 20% of these occur just once. The ten biggest clones cover roughly 3.5% of the sample.

Graves' hyperthyroidism was defined as stable when no progression to ophthalmopathy occurred over 18 months of follow-up. Hyperthyroidism patients were newly diagnosed, had a disease duration of under 2 months, and were aged 18 to 65 years. Patients with uncontrolled infections, other autoimmune diseases, pregnancy or lactation were excluded. Diagnoses were established on the basis of clinical symptoms, serum thyroxine and TRAb, thyroid ultrasound, and orbital computed tomography. PBMCs were separated from 7.5 to 10 ml of fresh peripheral blood using Ficoll-Paque density gradient centrifugation. Trizol reagent was used to extract total RNA, and RNA quality was then checked on an Agilent 2100 Bioanalyzer. At the junction V is shortened by 0 bases and J by 8 bases, with 13 bases in between. There are 13 amino acids in the CDR3, from cysteine to phenylalanine inclusive. Only the CDR3 part of the read is kept: 39 bases, read in frame from the first base. Reading the germline V gene (reference sequence) gives CDR1 DFQATT and CDR2 SNEGSKA.

Sequenced: blood. This chain joins TRBV20-1 to TRBJ1-2; the D gene cannot be named for sure. This receptor was obtained from a woman under 30 with Graves' hyperthyroidism. The CDR3 region has the sequence CSARDRSTDGYTF. In nucleotide form, the sequence is TGCAGTGCTAGAGATCGGTCGACTGACGGCTACACCTTC.